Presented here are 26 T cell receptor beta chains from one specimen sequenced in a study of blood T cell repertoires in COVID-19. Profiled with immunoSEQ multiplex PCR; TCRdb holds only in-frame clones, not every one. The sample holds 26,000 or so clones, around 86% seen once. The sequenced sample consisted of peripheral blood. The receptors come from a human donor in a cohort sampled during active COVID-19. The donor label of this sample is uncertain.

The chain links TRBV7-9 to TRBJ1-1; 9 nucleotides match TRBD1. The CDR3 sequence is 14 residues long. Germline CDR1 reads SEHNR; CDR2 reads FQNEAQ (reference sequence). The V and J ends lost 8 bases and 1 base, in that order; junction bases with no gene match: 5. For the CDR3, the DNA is TGTGCCAGCGACGACAGGGGGGCGAACACTGAAGCTTTCTTT. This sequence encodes CASDDRGANTEAFF. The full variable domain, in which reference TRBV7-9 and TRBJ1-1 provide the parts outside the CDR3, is DTGVSQNPRHKITKRGQNVTFRCDPISEHNRLYWYRQTLGQGPEFLTYFQNEAQLEKSRLLSDRFSAERPKGSFSTLEIQRTEQGDSAMYLCASDDRGANTEAFFGQGTRLTVV.

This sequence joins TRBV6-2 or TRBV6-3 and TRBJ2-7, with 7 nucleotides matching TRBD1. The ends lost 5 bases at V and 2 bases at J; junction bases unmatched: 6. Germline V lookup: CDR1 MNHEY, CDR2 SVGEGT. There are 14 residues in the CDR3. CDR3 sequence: CASSTTGQPYEQYF. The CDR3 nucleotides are TGTGCCAGCAGTACAACGGGACAGCCCTACGAGCAGTACTTC.

The CDR3 DNA follows: TGTGCCAGCAGCTCTGGGGGGGGTGTCGAGCAGTACTTC. Residues: CASSSGGGVEQYF. V gene TRBV5-4 combines with J gene TRBJ2-7; TRBD2 matches at 7 bases. V gave up 3 bases and J gave up 6 bases; unmatched junction bases: 6. Germline V gene sequence: CDR1 SGHNT, CDR2 YYREEE (reference sequence). CDR3 length: 13 residues.

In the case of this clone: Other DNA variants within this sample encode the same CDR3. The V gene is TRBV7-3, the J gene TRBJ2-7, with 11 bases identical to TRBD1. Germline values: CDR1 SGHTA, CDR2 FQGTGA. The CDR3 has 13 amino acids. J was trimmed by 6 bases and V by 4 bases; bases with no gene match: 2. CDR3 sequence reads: CASSSGTGGEQYF. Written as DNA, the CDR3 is TGTGCCAGCAGCTCCGGGACAGGGGGCGAGCAGTACTTC.

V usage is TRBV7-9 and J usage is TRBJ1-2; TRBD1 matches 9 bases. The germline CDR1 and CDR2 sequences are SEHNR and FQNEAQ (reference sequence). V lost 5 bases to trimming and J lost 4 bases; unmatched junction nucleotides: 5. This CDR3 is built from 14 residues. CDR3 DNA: TGTGCCAGCAGCCGCGGACAGGGGCCCTATGGCTACACCTTC. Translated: CASSRGQGPYGYTF.

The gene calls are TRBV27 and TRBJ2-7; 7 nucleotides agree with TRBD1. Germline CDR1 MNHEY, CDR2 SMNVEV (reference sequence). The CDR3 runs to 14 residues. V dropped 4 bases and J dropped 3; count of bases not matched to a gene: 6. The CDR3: CASSSVRGRYEQYF. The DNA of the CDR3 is TGTGCCAGCAGTTCTGTTAGGGGGCGCTACGAGCAGTACTTC.

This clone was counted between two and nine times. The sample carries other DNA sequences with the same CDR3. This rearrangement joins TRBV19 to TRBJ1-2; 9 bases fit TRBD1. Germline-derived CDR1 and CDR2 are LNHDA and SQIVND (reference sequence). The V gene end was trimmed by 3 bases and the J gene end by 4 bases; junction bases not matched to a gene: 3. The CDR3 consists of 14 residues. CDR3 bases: TGTGCCAGTAGTATTCGGGGACAGGGCTATGGCTACACCTTC. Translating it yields CASSIRGQGYGYTF.

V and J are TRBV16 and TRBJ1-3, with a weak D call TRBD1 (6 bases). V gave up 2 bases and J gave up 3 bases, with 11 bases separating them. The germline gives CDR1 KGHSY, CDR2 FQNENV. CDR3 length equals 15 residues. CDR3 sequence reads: CASSQRDRNGNTIYF. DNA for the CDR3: TGTGCCAGCAGCCAACGTGACAGGAATGGAAACACCATATATTTT.

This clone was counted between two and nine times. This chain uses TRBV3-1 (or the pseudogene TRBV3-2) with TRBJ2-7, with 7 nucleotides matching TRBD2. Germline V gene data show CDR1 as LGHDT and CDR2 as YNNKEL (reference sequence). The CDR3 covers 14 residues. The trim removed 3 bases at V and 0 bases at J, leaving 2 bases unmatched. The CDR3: CASSHLAVSYEQYF. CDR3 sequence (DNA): TGTGCCAGCAGCCACCTAGCGGTCTCCTACGAGCAGTACTTC.

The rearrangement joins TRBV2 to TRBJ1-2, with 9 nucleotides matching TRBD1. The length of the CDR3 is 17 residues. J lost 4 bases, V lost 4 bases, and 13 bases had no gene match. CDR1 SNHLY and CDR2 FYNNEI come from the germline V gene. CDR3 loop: CASSVSGTGGAGYGYTF. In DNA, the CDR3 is TGTGCCAGCAGTGTGTCGGGAACAGGGGGCGCGGGCTATGGCTACACCTTC.

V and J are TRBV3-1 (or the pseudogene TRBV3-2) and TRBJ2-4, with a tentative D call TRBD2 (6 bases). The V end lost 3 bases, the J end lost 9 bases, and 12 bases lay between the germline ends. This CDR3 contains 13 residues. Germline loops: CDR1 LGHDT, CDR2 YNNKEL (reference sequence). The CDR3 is CASSQGLLPIQYF. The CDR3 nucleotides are TGTGCCAGCAGCCAGGGACTCCTCCCCATTCAGTACTTC.

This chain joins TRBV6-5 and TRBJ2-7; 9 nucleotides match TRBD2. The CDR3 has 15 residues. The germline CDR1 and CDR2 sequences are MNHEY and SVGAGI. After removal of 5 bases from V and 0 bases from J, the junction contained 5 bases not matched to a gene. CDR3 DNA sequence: TGTGCCAGCAGTCTAGCGGGGCCGAGCTCCTACGAGCAGTACTTC. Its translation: CASSLAGPSSYEQYF.

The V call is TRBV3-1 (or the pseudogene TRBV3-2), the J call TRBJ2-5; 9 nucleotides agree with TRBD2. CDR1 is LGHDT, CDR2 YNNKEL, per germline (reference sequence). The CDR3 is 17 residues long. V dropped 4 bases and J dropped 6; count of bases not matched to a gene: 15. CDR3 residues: CASSPGEGLAGIKTQYF. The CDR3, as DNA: TGTGCCAGCAGCCCCGGGGAGGGGCTAGCGGGGATTAAGACCCAGTACTTC.

Written as DNA, the CDR3 is TGTGCCAGCAGCTCACCTGTAGCGGGGGGGATCAACAATGAGCAGTTCTTC. Translating it yields CASSSPVAGGINNEQFF. This sequence joins TRBV4-2 and TRBJ2-1, with 11 bases aligning to TRBD2. This CDR3 is 17 amino acids long. CDR1 is LGHNA and CDR2 is YNFKEQ in the germline V gene. The V segment lost 5 bases and the J segment 5 bases; nucleotides outside the gene matches: 11.

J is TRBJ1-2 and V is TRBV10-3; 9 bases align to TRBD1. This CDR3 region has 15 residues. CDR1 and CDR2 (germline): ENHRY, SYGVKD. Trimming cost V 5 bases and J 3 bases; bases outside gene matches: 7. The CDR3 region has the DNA TGTGCCATCAGTTCCGGGACAGGGAATTACTATGGCTACACCTTC. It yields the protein CAISSGTGNYYGYTF.

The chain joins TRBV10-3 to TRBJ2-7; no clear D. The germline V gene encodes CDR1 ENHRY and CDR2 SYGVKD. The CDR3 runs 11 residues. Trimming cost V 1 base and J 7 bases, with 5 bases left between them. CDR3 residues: CAISEYGEQYF. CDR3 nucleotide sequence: TGTGCCATCAGTGAGTACGGGGAGCAGTACTTC.

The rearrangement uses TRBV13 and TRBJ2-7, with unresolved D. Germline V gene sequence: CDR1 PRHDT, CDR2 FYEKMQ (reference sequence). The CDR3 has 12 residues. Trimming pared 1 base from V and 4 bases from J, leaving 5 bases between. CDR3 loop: CASSLDSYEQYF. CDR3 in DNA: TGTGCCAGCAGCTTAGACAGTTACGAGCAGTACTTC. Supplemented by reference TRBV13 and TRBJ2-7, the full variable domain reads AAGVIQSPRHLIKEKRETATLKCYPIPRHDTVYWYQQGPGQDPQFLISFYEKMQSDKGSIPDRFSAQQFSDYHSELNMSSLELGDSALYFCASSLDSYEQYFGPGTRLTVT.

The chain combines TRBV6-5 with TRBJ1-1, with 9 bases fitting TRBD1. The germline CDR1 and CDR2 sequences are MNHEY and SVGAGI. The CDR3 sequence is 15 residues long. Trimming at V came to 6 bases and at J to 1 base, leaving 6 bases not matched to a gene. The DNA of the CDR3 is TGTGCCAGCAGGCTACAGGGGGCGAAGAACACTGAAGCTTTCTTT. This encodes CASRLQGAKNTEAFF.

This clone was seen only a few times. CDR3 in amino acids: CASSGGQGSADTQYF. The DNA of the CDR3 is TGTGCCAGCAGCGGGGGACAGGGGAGCGCAGATACGCAGTATTTT. This chain links TRBV7-9 with TRBJ2-3, with TRBD1 matching over 10 bases. The CDR3 loop spans 15 amino acids. Trimming cost V 5 bases and J 4 bases; bases outside gene matches: 6. Germline V gene data show CDR1 as SEHNR and CDR2 as FQNEAQ (reference sequence).

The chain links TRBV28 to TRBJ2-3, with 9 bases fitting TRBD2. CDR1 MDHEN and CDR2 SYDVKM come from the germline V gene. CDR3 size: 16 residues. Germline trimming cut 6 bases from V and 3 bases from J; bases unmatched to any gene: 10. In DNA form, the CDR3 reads TGTGCCAGCAGAGAATTAGCGGGGGTTATAACAGATACGCAGTATTTT. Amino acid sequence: CASRELAGVITDTQYF.

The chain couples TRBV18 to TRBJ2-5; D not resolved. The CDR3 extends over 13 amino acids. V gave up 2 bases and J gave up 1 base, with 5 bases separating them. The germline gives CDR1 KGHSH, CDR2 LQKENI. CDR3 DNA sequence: TGTGCCAGCTCACCAGGCACCCAAGAGACCCAGTACTTC. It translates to CASSPGTQETQYF.

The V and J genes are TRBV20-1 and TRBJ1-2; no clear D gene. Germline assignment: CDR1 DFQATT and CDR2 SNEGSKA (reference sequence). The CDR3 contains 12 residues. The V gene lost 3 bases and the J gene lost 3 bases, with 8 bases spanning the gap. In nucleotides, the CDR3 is TGCAGTGCTAGTTTGTCAGACTATGGCTACACCTTC. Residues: CSASLSDYGYTF.

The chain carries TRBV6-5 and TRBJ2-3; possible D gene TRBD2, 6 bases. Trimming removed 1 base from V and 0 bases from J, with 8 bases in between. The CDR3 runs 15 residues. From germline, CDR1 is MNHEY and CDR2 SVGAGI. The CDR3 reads CASSYLRGSTDTQYF. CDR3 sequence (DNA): TGTGCCAGCAGTTACTTGCGGGGTAGCACAGATACGCAGTATTTT.

Here the CDR3 reads CASSRPPEGGRGYTF. The CDR3, as DNA: TGTGCCAGCAGCCGTCCCCCTGAGGGGGGGAGAGGCTACACCTTC. The chain joins TRBV7-2 to TRBJ1-2; a possible D gene is TRBD1 (6 bases). The CDR3 is 15 amino acids. CDR1 and CDR2 (germline): SGHTA, FQGNSA. V was pared by 5 bases and J by 8 bases, with 21 bases between.

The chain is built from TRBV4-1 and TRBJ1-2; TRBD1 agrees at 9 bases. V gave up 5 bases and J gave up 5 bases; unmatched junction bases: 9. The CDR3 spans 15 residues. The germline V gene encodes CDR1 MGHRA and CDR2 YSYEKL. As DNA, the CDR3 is TGCGCCAGCAGCTCGGGACAGGGAAGTCTTTATGGCTACACCTTC. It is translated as CASSSGQGSLYGYTF.

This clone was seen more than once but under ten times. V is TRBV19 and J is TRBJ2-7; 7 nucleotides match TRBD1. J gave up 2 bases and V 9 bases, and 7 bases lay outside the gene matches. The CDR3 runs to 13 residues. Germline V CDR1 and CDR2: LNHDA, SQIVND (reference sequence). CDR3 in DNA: TGTGCCAGCACAGGGGCGAGGCCCTACGAGCAGTACTTC. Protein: CASTGARPYEQYF.